One T cell receptor (beta chain) is described in this entry. Its antigen is still unknown. There are no base qualities to consult, and no much larger clone falls within one base. In the prospective study, participants were roughly 18 to 100 years old, resided in about two dozen geographic areas of the United States, and were enrolled through a virtual design. To assign participants to cohorts, the prospective study relied on clinical history that participants themselves reported in a screening survey and a study questionnaire. Recovered participants in ImmuneRACE Cohort 3 were defined as having two consecutive negative NP/OP PCR tests, clearance from a healthcare professional, or resolution of symptoms. Each participant in the prospective study had whole blood, serum and a nasopharyngeal or oropharyngeal swab collected by mobile phlebotomists. Participants in the prospective study had the option to provide additional blood draws and questionnaires over a 2-month period. Before DNA extraction, blood samples from the prospective study were shipped at room temperature or frozen.

These data are taken from a study of blood T cell repertoires in COVID-19 (dated by TCRdb to 2019 to 2021). Describing the broader study: Collaborator samples came from the United States, Italy and Spain and covered acute and convalescent phases of COVID-19. Deeply sampled blood TCRbeta repertoires from subjects exposed to, actively infected with, or recovered from COVID-19 were included in the dataset. Samples came from the ongoing ImmuneRACE study (first 160 participants) plus 1,254 subjects from 6 global collaborators. The prospective study material was composed of cDNA or gDNA derived from T cells, B-cell-depleted T cells, or PBMCs. The repertoires were released in a freely available public database meant as a resource for research on the immune response to SARS-CoV-2. Where available, HLA class I and class II types were taken from metadata supplied by the sample provider and were not determined by assay-based typing. Nearly every sample came with metadata listing a de-identified subject ID, COVID-19 status, age in years and sex. Study-level results and caveats: The quantity of clinical and demographic metadata differed by source and by participant and was supplied without curation.

V trim: 5 bases; J trim: 1 base; unmatched bases: 5. Spanning cysteine to phenylalanine, the CDR3 consists of 16 amino acids. Solely the CDR3 DNA is kept, with 48 bases framed from the first base. The germline V gene provides CDR1 MDHEN and CDR2 SYDVKM. TCRbeta CDR3 regions were amplified from genomic DNA by means of the immunoSEQ Assay, a bias-controlled multiplex PCR. For the original study's pipeline: Nucleated cell counts per sample were estimated from amplification of reference gene primers within the assay. To quantify the absolute abundance of each unique TCRbeta CDR3 rearrangement, sequence reads were collapsed and filtered. For each sample, productive Simpson clonality was calculated as the square root of Simpson's diversity index across productive rearrangements. TCRdb took over this immuneACCESS table, retaining in-frame rearrangements with V and J assigned. Such tables are incomplete; in checked studies, under half of the missing clones stem from an unresolved V gene, and the remainder is unexplained. That table furnishes V, J and clone size, whereas the DNA furnished D and trimming. This sample holds about 240,000 clones; 80% to 90% were observed only once. The top ten clones comprise 3.5% to 5% of the sample.

The origin of this receptor is a woman in her twenties or thirties who had recovered from COVID-19. Sequenced: PBMCs or T cells enriched from blood (not recorded which). The chain is encoded by TRBV28 joined to TRBJ1-4; a stretch of 9 junction bases matches TRBD1. The nucleotide sequence is given as TGTGCCAGCAGTGGAGTGGACAGGGGAACTAATGAAAAACTGTTTTTT. It translates as CASSGVDRGTNEKLFF.